This T cell receptor (beta chain) was documented in a study of post-analysis software for immune sequencing data (dated by TCRdb to the mid-2010s). Concerning the study at large: The recorded disease courses included relapsing-remitting, secondary progressive and progressive-relapsing multiple sclerosis, and some patients had no subtype annotation. A subset of samples was prepared in parallel using single-end sample barcoding, then pooled and co-amplified after Illumina adapter ligation. Patient repertoires were compared against roughly 10 previously published healthy control repertoires from donors aged roughly 6 to 28 years. The paper's findings and limits, for the study overall: Normalized Chao1 diversity was significantly lower in multiple sclerosis patients than controls, suggesting substantial peripheral T-cell clonal expansion. The control group was slightly older than the multiple sclerosis patient group. Roughly 5 TRBV segments, including TRBV5-6, TRBV5-1 and TRBV20-1, were significantly more frequent in patients than controls. Direct clustering with F measure showed strong co-clustering of samples prepared in the same batch, prompting a batch-effect correction.

Reading from cysteine to phenylalanine, the CDR3 counts 15 amino acids. Here the CDR3 DNA is all that survives: 45 bases in frame from base 1. The germline V and J ends show losses of 6 bases and 3 bases respectively, and no gene match explains 3 bases of the junction. Remarks on this clonotype: The target of this receptor is not known. The sample holds no much larger clone one base away, and base qualities are not on file.

Libraries were made using PCR. The sequencer was an Illumina HiSeq 2500. Unique molecular identifiers were incorporated into TCR beta cDNA libraries to reduce PCR and sequencing biases. Every 1 to 10 million input T cells yielded approximately 500,000 cDNA molecules, meaning each molecule approximated one T cell. The patient libraries were prepared and sequenced using the same protocol as the earlier healthy control dataset. Within a given batch, samples were prepared together, multiplexed and sequenced on the same HiSeq lane. The original pipeline was this. MIGEC was used to process the raw barcoded reads, and molecular identifier groups with only a single read were discarded before consensus assembly and CDR3 extraction. Clonotype tables were post-analysed with VDJtools, normalizing diversity by down-sampling all datasets to the smallest sample size. Repertoire overlap clustering matched CDR3 amino acid but not nucleotide sequences to correct batch-related cross-sample contamination. The raw public reads went through TCRdb reprocessing: fastp at Q25, MiXCR clone calling, in-frame beta chains kept. Identical CDR3 proteins give one entry, which carries the most common genes and DNA. The V and J calls were determined by TCRdb, not by the authors. This sample has hundreds of thousands of distinct CDR3 sequences in its table, and approximately 59% of those were observed once. The ten most abundant clones make up 11% of the sample.

TCR beta repertoires were profiled from peripheral blood of about a dozen young patients with multiple sclerosis to demonstrate the VDJtools post-analysis software. The multiple sclerosis patients were children and adolescents between roughly 6 and 17 years of age. Sequencing was performed on blood. The origin of this receptor is a girl aged 2 to 10 with multiple sclerosis. The chain joins TRBV12-3 or TRBV12-4 to TRBJ2-5; 14 bases in the junction line up with TRBD2. In nucleotides, the sequence is TGTGCCAGCAGGACTAGCGGGAGGGGGAAAGAGACCCAGTACTTC. Translated, this gives CASRTSGRGKETQYF.